Detailed here is one TCR beta chain. Its target is unknown. 13 Jbeta primers and 60 Vbeta primers were used for the PCR. This table comes from immunoSEQ multiplex PCR, and its TCRdb copy is limited to in-frame clones, with some not included. This table lists 40,000 to 45,000 clones. The data were taken from a study of cytomegalovirus exposure and HLA in healthy donors. Overall study findings and caveats: In a later analysis, at a false discovery rate of 0.05, approximately 18,000 TCR beta sequences were associated with HLA alleles. Available immune exposure information was restricted to CMV serostatus only.

This clonotype was sampled from a woman between 25 and 40 years old in good health and CMV-seronegative. Sequences were obtained from PBMCs.

CDR3 protein: CASSPWTGFGYGYTF. The CDR3 nucleotides read TGCGCCAGCAGCCCTTGGACAGGGTTCGGCTATGGCTACACCTTC. This sequence joins TRBV4-3 and TRBJ1-2; TRBD1 agrees at 8 bases. The junction had 8 bases not matched to a gene; V was cut back by 4 bases and J by 4 bases. This CDR3 comprises 15 residues. CDR1 and CDR2 from the germline V gene are LGHNA and YSLEER.